Below, one T cell receptor beta chain is given with its context. There are 15 residues in the CDR3. V lost 6 bases, J lost 5 bases, and 19 bases lay in between. Germline CDR1 and CDR2: KGHSH and LQKENI. It was at deep level that the assay was run. Template for every sorted-subset replicate PCR totaled around 200 ng DNA, some 30,000 T cell genomes. Assay: immunoSEQ multiplex PCR; the TCRdb copy retains only in-frame clones and omits some. The sample has some 1 million clones; approximately 72% are singletons. This sample stems from a study of shared clonotypes between healthy human individuals. In the study overall: The study used three CD4 naive, three CD4 memory, two CD8 naive and one CD8 memory plate per donor.

The sequence came from a man younger than 35 in good health. Sequenced: memory CD4+ T cells sorted from blood. Subset meaning: CD45RA-negative fraction. The chain employs TRBV18 and TRBJ2-5; perhaps TRBD1 as D (6 bases). The CDR3 region has the DNA TGTGCCAGCTCTCAGAGGACAGAGGGCTTGGAGACCCAGTACTTC. Amino acid sequence: CASSQRTEGLETQYF.